Following are 9 T cell receptor beta chains from one sample sequenced in a study of T cell repertoires in cytomegalovirus infection. Each CDR3 protein gets one entry after TCRdb re-called the reads with MiXCR. The sample lists hundreds of thousands of distinct CDR3 sequences; less than 40% were seen once. What these receptors recognize is not known. The sample here was cultured CD8+ T cells from PBMCs, taken from culture after CMV antigen stimulation. These TCRs come from a human donor in good health (CMV status not recorded). Some clones in this sample may be carry-over from other donors' samples.

This clonotype appeared many times. The V gene is TRBV7-2, the J gene TRBJ2-3; D possibly corresponds to TRBD1 (5 bases). CDR3 length: 15 residues. CDR1 SGHTA and CDR2 FQGNSA come from the germline V gene. Trimming shortened V by 2 bases and J by 6 bases, and 15 bases separated the two germline ends. The CDR3 sequence: CASSLRQGQRDTQYF. DNA of the CDR3: TGTGCCAGCAGCTTAAGGCAGGGCCAGAGGGATACGCAGTATTTT.

The chain carries TRBV10-3 and TRBJ1-5, with D tentatively TRBD1 (6 bases). Trimming pared 3 bases from V and 6 bases from J, leaving 15 bases between. CDR3 length: 15 amino acids. In germline, CDR1 is ENHRY, CDR2 SYGVKD. The CDR3 coding sequence is TGTGCCATCAGTGATTCCCGGGGGGCTGCTCAGCCCCAGCATTTT. It translates to CAISDSRGAAQPQHF.

This clonotype was counted between two and nine times. The chain carries TRBV15 and TRBJ2-5; D ambiguous. This CDR3 spans 14 amino acids. Germline V lookup: CDR1 LNHNV, CDR2 YYDKDF (reference sequence). V lost 1 base and J 0 bases, leaving 6 bases between the germline ends. Here the CDR3 DNA reads TGTGCCACCAGCAGAGGAGAGTACCAAGAGACCCAGTACTTC. Protein sequence: CATSRGEYQETQYF.

This chain uses TRBV12-3 or TRBV12-4 with TRBJ2-7; D is ambiguous. The CDR3 spans 12 residues. Trimming took off 3 bases at V and 2 bases at J, with 5 bases between the two ends. CDR3 loop: CASSFMPYEQYF. Here the CDR3 DNA reads TGTGCCAGCAGTTTTATGCCCTACGAGCAGTACTTC.

The chain couples TRBV19 to TRBJ2-1, with D perhaps matching TRBD2 (5 bases). In germline, CDR1 is LNHDA, CDR2 SQIVND (reference sequence). The CDR3 length is 15 residues. V was clipped by 3 bases and J by 3 bases, with 12 bases between them. CDR3 coding DNA: TGTGCCAGTAGTATCGGCTACGGGGTCTACAATGAGCAGTTCTTC. Its protein is CASSIGYGVYNEQFF.

At least ten counts were recorded for this clonotype. The chain employs TRBV11-2 and TRBJ2-1, with TRBD2 matching 9 bases. The V segment lost 4 bases and the J segment 5 bases; nucleotides outside the gene matches: 12. This CDR3 spans 17 amino acids. Germline CDR1 is SGHAT and CDR2 is FQNNGV. CDR3 sequence reads: CASSSRAGGHSHNEQFF. The DNA of the CDR3 is TGTGCCAGCAGCTCCCGGGCGGGGGGGCATTCTCACAATGAGCAGTTCTTC.

The sample holds a few counts of this clonotype. The chain employs TRBV11-2 and TRBJ1-4; 11 nucleotides align to TRBD1. CDR1 and CDR2 (germline): SGHAT, FQNNGV. The V segment lost 5 bases and the J segment 6 bases; nucleotides outside the gene matches: 5. The CDR3 contains 15 residues. CDR3 protein: CASSHGQGADEKLFF. Here the CDR3 DNA reads TGTGCCAGCAGCCACGGACAGGGGGCGGATGAAAAACTGTTTTTT.

V and J are TRBV27 and TRBJ1-1, with 8 nucleotides matching TRBD1. The CDR3 runs to 15 residues. V shed 0 bases and J 7 bases; nucleotides not matched to a gene: 7. CDR1 is MNHEY and CDR2 is SMNVEV in the germline V gene (reference sequence). In DNA, the CDR3 is TGTGCCAGCAGTTTATCGTTCAGGGGGCCGGTTGAAGCTTTCTTT. It is translated as CASSLSFRGPVEAFF.

This clonotype was found a few times. The chain combines TRBV7-9 with TRBJ1-2, with 7 bases aligning to TRBD1. V was clipped by 5 bases and J by 3 bases; unmatched bases: 6. CDR1 is SEHNR and CDR2 is FQNEAQ in the germline V gene (reference sequence). CDR3 size: 14 residues. The CDR3 DNA sequence: TGTGCCAGCAGCGGGACAGCTTCTGACTATGGCTACACCTTC. Protein product: CASSGTASDYGYTF.